One and the same sample provided the 29 T cell receptor beta chains below, sequenced in a study of shared clonotypes between healthy human individuals. TCRdb's table, derived via immunoSEQ multiplex PCR, lists solely in-frame clones and lacks some. Of approximately 1.5 million clones in the sample, approximately 98.5% were seen once. Sample: naive CD4+ T cells sorted from blood. The subset: CD45RA+ positively selected. The receptor source for this set is a man under 40 in good health.

The chain recombines TRBV6-5 with TRBJ1-2; D is ambiguous. The CDR3 is 12 residues long. The germline V gene encodes CDR1 MNHEY and CDR2 SVGAGI. V was cut by 6 bases and J by 8 bases, with 13 bases left in between. The CDR3 protein is CASSQRVGGYTF. CDR3 DNA sequence: TGTGCCAGCAGCCAGAGGGTGGGCGGCTACACCTTC.

The V call is TRBV5-4, the J call TRBJ2-1, with D possibly TRBD2 on 6 matching bases. The CDR3 consists of 14 residues. CDR1 and CDR2 (germline): SGHNT, YYREEE (reference sequence). Trimming stripped 0 bases from V and 9 bases from J, with 13 bases between. The CDR3 region has the DNA TGTGCCAGCAGCTTGGTCACGCGGGATCCTGAGCAGTTCTTC. Protein sequence: CASSLVTRDPEQFF.

This chain joins TRBV29-1 and TRBJ1-5; 9 bases line up with TRBD1. The germline V gene has CDR1 SQVTM and CDR2 ANQGSEA. This CDR3 is built from 13 residues. Trimming removed 6 bases from V and 4 bases from J; junction bases left unmatched: 4. Here the CDR3 reads CSVGQGDNQPQHF. DNA of the CDR3: TGCAGCGTGGGACAGGGAGATAATCAGCCCCAGCATTTT. Filled out from reference TRBV29-1 and TRBJ1-5, the complete variable domain reads SAVISQKPSRDICQRGTSLTIQCQVDSQVTMMFWYRQQPGQSLTLIATANQGSEATYESGFVIDKFPISRPNLTFSTLTVSNMSPEDSSIYLCSVGQGDNQPQHFGDGTRLSIL.

V and J are TRBV29-1 and TRBJ2-2; TRBD1 matches 7 bases. The CDR3 consists of 13 residues. Unmatched junction bases numbered 6, after V lost 6 bases and J lost 5 bases. Per germline, CDR1 SQVTM and CDR2 ANQGSEA. This chain's CDR3 is CSVKTGLTGELFF. The CDR3 coding sequence is TGCAGCGTCAAGACAGGGCTTACCGGGGAGCTGTTTTTT.

This chain connects TRBV2 to TRBJ1-4; no reliable D call. The CDR3 loop spans 12 amino acids. The V end lost 8 bases, the J end lost 8 bases, and 12 bases lay between the germline ends. CDR1 is SNHLY and CDR2 is FYNNEI in the germline V gene. The CDR3 bases are TGTGCCAGCCGGGTTGACTCGGAAAAACTGTTTTTT. Protein: CASRVDSEKLFF.

The chain joins TRBV28 to TRBJ1-1, with D possibly TRBD1 on 6 matching bases. V lost 3 bases to trimming and J lost 1 base, with 9 bases between them. This CDR3 region has 14 residues. The V gene's germline CDR1 is MDHEN and CDR2 SYDVKM. CDR3 amino acids: CASSFGGENTEAFF. The CDR3 bases are TGTGCCAGCAGTTTTGGGGGCGAGAACACTGAAGCTTTCTTT.

The J gene is TRBJ2-3, the V gene TRBV9; unclear D gene. Germline loops: CDR1 SGDLS, CDR2 YYNGEE. This CDR3 has 15 residues. V shed 0 bases and J shed 2 bases, with 10 bases lying between them. The CDR3 loop is CASSVVARSTDTQYF. The CDR3 nucleotides are TGTGCCAGCAGCGTAGTGGCCAGATCCACAGATACGCAGTATTTT.

Worth noting for this clone: This specimen includes other DNA sequences encoding the same CDR3. This rearrangement joins TRBV27 to TRBJ2-2; no reliable D call. The germline CDR1 and CDR2 sequences are MNHEY and SMNVEV (reference sequence). The CDR3 loop spans 12 amino acids. V was clipped by 5 bases and J by 4 bases, with 5 bases between them. CDR3 DNA: TGTGCCAGCAGTCTCTTCACCGGGGAGCTGTTTTTT. It yields the protein CASSLFTGELFF.

The chain joins TRBV2 to TRBJ2-7; 11 nucleotides align to TRBD2. The CDR3 consists of 14 residues. The germline CDR1 and CDR2 sequences are SNHLY and FYNNEI. With 8 bases clipped from V and 5 bases from J, the junction kept 8 bases outside the gene matches. The CDR3 nucleotides are TGTGCCAGCGGACGACTAGCGGGATTGAACGAGCAGTACTTC. Translation gives CASGRLAGLNEQYF.

This rearrangement joins TRBV19 to TRBJ2-1; D not certain. V lost 4 bases and J lost 4, with 8 bases in between. CDR1 LNHDA and CDR2 SQIVND come from the germline V gene (reference sequence). This CDR3 is 13 amino acids long. CDR3 nucleotides: TGTGCCAGTAGTAGGGTAGATTACAATGAGCAGTTCTTC. This translates into CASSRVDYNEQFF.

With regard to this clone: The sample carries other DNA sequences with the same CDR3. The gene calls are TRBV14 and TRBJ1-1; D not certain. This CDR3 has 13 residues. Germline CDR1 SGHDN, CDR2 FVKESK. Trimming removed 3 bases at V and 0 bases at J, with 5 bases between. The CDR3 sequence is CASSQSLNTEAFF. In DNA form, the CDR3 reads TGTGCCAGCAGCCAGAGTTTGAACACTGAAGCTTTCTTT.

This clone has only one observation. The chain couples TRBV6-1 to TRBJ2-1, with D uncertain. Germline V gene data show CDR1 as MNHNS and CDR2 as SASEGT. The CDR3 totals 15 residues. Deletions cut 2 bases from V and 4 bases from J, with 12 bases between. As DNA, the CDR3 is TGTGCCAGCAGTGAACGGGCGTTCGGTTACAATGAGCAGTTCTTC. Protein product: CASSERAFGYNEQFF.

The DNA of the CDR3 is TGTGCCAGCAGTGAAGGAGTACTAAGGGAGACCCAGTACTTC. Translated, it gives CASSEGVLRETQYF. V usage is TRBV2 and J usage is TRBJ2-5; D ambiguous. The CDR3 has 14 amino acids. V lost 1 base and J 5 bases, leaving 11 bases between the germline ends. The germline V gene encodes CDR1 SNHLY and CDR2 FYNNEI.

The chain recombines TRBV9 with TRBJ1-3; D gene uncertain. This CDR3 comprises 14 residues. The ends were cut back, 3 bases at V and 7 bases at J, with 14 bases in the middle. Looked up from germline, CDR1 is SGDLS and CDR2 is YYNGEE. The CDR3 nucleotides read TGTGCCAGCAGCGCCCCGACACCGCGGAACACCATATATTTT. Translation gives CASSAPTPRNTIYF.

The chain carries TRBV9 and TRBJ2-3, with no clear D. Germline V gene sequence: CDR1 SGDLS, CDR2 YYNGEE. The CDR3 is made up of 15 amino acids. Trimming left V 0 bases short and J 8 bases short, with 16 bases between. The CDR3 DNA is TGTGCCAGCAGCGTAGCTCAGGAGATCCGTGTTACGCAGTATTTT. Protein sequence: CASSVAQEIRVTQYF.

In its sample, this clone was seen once. This rearrangement joins TRBV5-5 to TRBJ1-5, with D possibly being TRBD1 (5 bases). V was pared by 1 base and J by 2 bases, with 25 bases between. Per the germline V gene, CDR1 is SGHKS and CDR2 is YYEKEE (reference sequence). The CDR3 loop spans 20 amino acids. Here the CDR3 reads CASSLSPSPGAGSGNQPQHF. The CDR3 DNA reads as TGTGCCAGCAGCTTGTCCCCCTCGCCAGGTGCAGGGAGTGGCAATCAGCCCCAGCATTTT.

This chain uses TRBV5-1 with TRBJ2-5; no clear D gene. Trimming removed 0 bases from V and 5 bases from J, with 14 bases in between. This CDR3 has 15 residues. CDR1 and CDR2 from the germline V gene are SGHRS and YFSETQ. The CDR3 DNA reads TGCGCCAGCAGCTTGGTCCCGGAAGGACGGGAGACCCAGTACTTC. It is translated as CASSLVPEGRETQYF.

The rearrangement uses TRBV2 and TRBJ1-5; D may be TRBD1 (6 bases). The CDR3 totals 17 residues. V was pared by 3 bases and J by 0 bases, with 15 bases between. The V gene's germline CDR1 is SNHLY and CDR2 FYNNEI. The CDR3 DNA reads TGTGCCAGCAGTGAGAAGGGGGAACTCCTTAGCAATCAGCCCCAGCATTTT. Amino acids: CASSEKGELLSNQPQHF.

V and J are TRBV18 and TRBJ2-3; 13 bases fit TRBD2. The germline CDR1 and CDR2 sequences are KGHSH and LQKENI. The V segment lost 5 bases and the J segment 4 bases; nucleotides outside the gene matches: 9. The CDR3 has 17 residues. The CDR3 is CASSVQGLAGPADTQYF. The CDR3 nucleotides are TGTGCCAGCTCAGTACAGGGACTAGCGGGACCCGCAGATACGCAGTATTTT.

The genes are TRBV5-1 and TRBJ2-3; TRBD2 agrees at 16 bases. The trim removed 4 bases at V and 2 bases at J, leaving 7 bases unmatched. Germline lookup yields CDR1 SGHRS and CDR2 YFSETQ. CDR3 size: 18 residues. DNA for the CDR3: TGCGCCAGCAGCCCCGGGACTAGCGGGAGGGCCCTCACAGATACGCAGTATTTT. This gives the protein CASSPGTSGRALTDTQYF.

The rearrangement links TRBV10-1 to TRBJ1-1; 7 bases agree with TRBD1. Germline V gene sequence: CDR1 WNHNN, CDR2 SYGVQD (reference sequence). Trimming cost V 0 bases and J 6 bases; bases outside gene matches: 1. The CDR3 length is 13 residues. The CDR3 loop is CASSESGTAEAFF. CDR3 in DNA: TGCGCCAGCAGTGAGTCTGGGACAGCTGAAGCTTTCTTT.

V usage is TRBV5-1 and J usage is TRBJ2-2, with D perhaps TRBD1 (5 bases). CDR1 SGHRS and CDR2 YFSETQ come from the germline V gene. V was cut by 4 bases and J by 0 bases, with 19 bases left in between. The CDR3 covers 18 residues. The CDR3, as DNA: TGCGCCAGCAGCGTAGGTGCGGCAGGGCGTCCGAACACCGGGGAGCTGTTTTTT. It translates to CASSVGAAGRPNTGELFF.

The J gene is TRBJ2-1, the V gene TRBV29-1; 10 nucleotides line up with TRBD2. Germline CDR1 reads SQVTM; CDR2 reads ANQGSEA. The J segment lost 8 bases and the V segment lost 2 bases, leaving 6 bases of the junction unmatched. The CDR3 covers 14 residues. In DNA, the CDR3 is TGCAGCGTTGAATGGCGGACTAGCGGTTATGAGCAGTTCTTC. It specifies CSVEWRTSGYEQFF.

The chain has TRBV27 and TRBJ1-5; 9 positions match TRBD1. The V gene's germline CDR1 is MNHEY and CDR2 SMNVEV (reference sequence). This CDR3 comprises 16 residues. Unmatched junction bases numbered 2, after V lost 0 bases and J lost 2 bases. The CDR3 is CASSLSDRGGNQPQHF. CDR3 coding DNA: TGTGCCAGCAGTTTATCGGACAGGGGAGGCAATCAGCCCCAGCATTTT.

V gene TRBV7-9 combines with J gene TRBJ2-7, with D possibly matching TRBD1 (5 bases). Trimming took 1 base from V and 9 from J, leaving 22 bases between them. Germline assignment: CDR1 SEHNR and CDR2 FQNEAQ (reference sequence). This CDR3 contains 16 residues. Written as DNA, the CDR3 is TGTGCCAGCAGCTTAGTTCCGGCAGGGCGCGATACAGGGCAGTACTTC. It codes for CASSLVPAGRDTGQYF.

The chain employs TRBV13 and TRBJ1-3, with no clear D. V gave up 5 bases and J gave up 0 bases, with 11 bases separating them. Germline-derived CDR1 and CDR2 are PRHDT and FYEKMQ (reference sequence). The CDR3 runs to 15 residues. The chain's CDR3 is CASSPGLYSGNTIYF. In nucleotides, the CDR3 is TGTGCCAGCAGCCCGGGCCTGTACTCTGGAAACACCATATATTTT.

V and J are TRBV4-3 and TRBJ2-5, with D possibly being TRBD2 (7 bases). Trimming removed 2 bases at V and 5 bases at J, with 15 bases between. CDR3 length: 15 residues. Germline V gene sequence: CDR1 LGHNA, CDR2 YSLEER. CDR3 sequence: CASSQRGASGETQYF. The CDR3 DNA is TGCGCCAGCAGCCAACGGGGGGCGTCCGGGGAGACCCAGTACTTC.

V usage is TRBV15 and J usage is TRBJ2-6; D gene unclear. The CDR3 loop spans 18 amino acids. V lost 3 bases to trimming and J lost 0 bases, with 15 bases between them. CDR1 LNHNV and CDR2 YYDKDF come from the germline V gene (reference sequence). CDR3 loop: CATSRVIGVNSGANVLTF. CDR3 DNA sequence: TGTGCCACCAGCAGGGTAATCGGAGTTAACTCTGGGGCCAACGTCCTGACTTTC.

The chain recombines TRBV5-1 with TRBJ2-3, with D possibly being TRBD2 (5 bases). Between the trimmed V and J ends, which lost 3 bases and 2 bases, there was a span of 13 bases. The CDR3 spans 15 residues. Germline V gene sequence: CDR1 SGHRS, CDR2 YFSETQ. CDR3 sequence: CASSSGVIDTDTQYF. The CDR3 DNA reads as TGCGCCAGCAGCTCCGGGGTTATAGACACAGATACGCAGTATTTT.